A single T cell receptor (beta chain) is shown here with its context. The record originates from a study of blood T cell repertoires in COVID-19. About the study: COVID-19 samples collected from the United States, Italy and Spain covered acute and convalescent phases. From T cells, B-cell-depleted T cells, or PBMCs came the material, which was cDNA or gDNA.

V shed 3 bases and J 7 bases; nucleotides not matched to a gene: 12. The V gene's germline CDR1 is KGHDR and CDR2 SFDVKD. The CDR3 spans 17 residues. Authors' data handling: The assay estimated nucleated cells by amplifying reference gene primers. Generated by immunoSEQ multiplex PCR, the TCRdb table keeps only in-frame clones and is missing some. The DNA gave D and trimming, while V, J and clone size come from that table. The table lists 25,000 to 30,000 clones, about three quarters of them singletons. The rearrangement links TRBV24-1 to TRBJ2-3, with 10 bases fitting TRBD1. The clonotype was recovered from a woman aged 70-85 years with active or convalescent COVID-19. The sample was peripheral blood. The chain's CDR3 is CATSDPSRGQGSHTQYF. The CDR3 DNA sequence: TGTGCCACCAGTGATCCTAGTCGGGGACAGGGGTCTCATACGCAGTATTTT.